The 19 T cell receptor beta chains given below trace back to one sample, sequenced in a study of blood T cell repertoires in COVID-19. TCRdb keeps only in-frame clones here, not all; method: immunoSEQ multiplex PCR. The repertoire holds over 250,000 clones, with around nine tenths as singletons. Material for sequencing was peripheral blood. These receptors all stem from a man aged 35 to 55 who had recovered from COVID-19.

The chain is built from TRBV27 and TRBJ2-7; D remains ambiguous. Germline-derived CDR1 and CDR2 are MNHEY and SMNVEV (reference sequence). The V end was cut by 6 bases, the J end by 0 bases, with 15 bases between. The CDR3 contains 15 residues. CDR3 sequence: CASRLYRTSSYEQYF. The CDR3 bases are TGTGCCAGCAGGCTATACAGAACCAGCTCCTACGAGCAGTACTTC.

V gene TRBV11-2 combines with J gene TRBJ2-1, with D tentatively TRBD2 (6 bases). The CDR3 contains 14 residues. CDR1 is SGHAT and CDR2 is FQNNGV in the germline V gene. Deletions cut 1 base from V and 4 bases from J, with 8 bases between. The CDR3 DNA reads TGTGCCAGCAGCTTAGTCGGGGGATACAATGAGCAGTTCTTC. Its protein is CASSLVGGYNEQFF.

The chain joins TRBV7-2 to TRBJ1-1; D unresolved. Between the trimmed V and J ends, which lost 5 bases and 3 bases, there was a span of 13 bases. Germline lookup yields CDR1 SGHTA and CDR2 FQGNSA. The length of the CDR3 is 14 residues. The CDR3 coding sequence is TGTGCCAGCAGCCCCCCCGGCGGGTACACTGAAGCTTTCTTT. Protein sequence: CASSPPGGYTEAFF.

The rearrangement joins TRBV7-9 to TRBJ1-6, with D tentatively TRBD1 (6 bases). Trimming took 5 bases from V and 5 from J, leaving 10 bases between them. The CDR3 is 14 amino acids. Looked up from germline, CDR1 is SEHNR and CDR2 is FQNEAQ (reference sequence). The CDR3 spells CASSIWTDNSPLHF. The CDR3 DNA reads as TGTGCCAGCAGCATATGGACAGATAATTCACCCCTCCACTTT.

This clone was recorded only once. The chain employs TRBV4-2 and TRBJ2-5, with 11 nucleotides matching TRBD1. The CDR3 is 14 amino acids. Germline loops: CDR1 LGHNA, CDR2 YNFKEQ. J lost 5 bases, V lost 3 bases, and 2 bases had no gene match. In DNA form, the CDR3 reads TGTGCCAGCAGCCAGGACAGGGGGCTCGAGACCCAGTACTTC. Translation: CASSQDRGLETQYF.

The sample holds a few counts of this clone. At the DNA level, this CDR3 is encoded by other sequences in the same sample as well. This chain uses TRBV15 with TRBJ2-5, with a possible D match to TRBD2 (5 bases). The V end was cut by 0 bases, the J end by 5 bases, with 7 bases between. The length of the CDR3 is 13 residues. From germline, CDR1 is LNHNV and CDR2 YYDKDF (reference sequence). CDR3 sequence: CATSRDPGETQYF. In nucleotides, the CDR3 is TGTGCCACCAGCAGAGACCCGGGGGAGACCCAGTACTTC.

The chain uses TRBV2 and TRBJ2-1, with TRBD2 as a possible D gene (6 bases). In germline, CDR1 is SNHLY, CDR2 FYNNEI. The CDR3 length is 16 residues. The V gene lost 5 bases and the J gene lost 1 base, with 15 bases spanning the gap. The CDR3 DNA is TGTGCCAGCAGTCCTAGACTAGGGAGATCCTACAATGAGCAGTTCTTC. Its translation: CASSPRLGRSYNEQFF. Using reference TRBV2 and TRBJ2-1 for the parts outside the CDR3, the full variable domain is EPEVTQTPSHQVTQMGQEVILRCVPISNHLYFYWYRQILGQKVEFLVSFYNNEISEKSEIFDDQFSVERPDGSNFTLKIRSTKLEDSAMYFCASSPRLGRSYNEQFFGPGTRLTVL.

The V gene is TRBV3-1 (or the pseudogene TRBV3-2), the J gene TRBJ2-3, with TRBD1 identical over 7 bases. The CDR3 is 16 amino acids. Germline CDR1 reads LGHDT; CDR2 reads YNNKEL (reference sequence). The V gene end was trimmed by 2 bases and the J gene end by 1 base; junction bases not matched to a gene: 6. This CDR3 reads CASSQPLGQRTDTQYF. CDR3 coding DNA: TGTGCCAGCAGCCAACCCCTGGGACAGCGCACAGATACGCAGTATTTT.

J is TRBJ2-3 and V is TRBV11-2; 9 bases line up with TRBD2. This CDR3 is 16 amino acids long. CDR1 and CDR2 (germline): SGHAT, FQNNGV. V lost 5 bases, J lost 2 bases, and 8 bases stayed unmatched. The CDR3 DNA sequence: TGTGCCAGCAGCCGGCGACTAGCGGAACTCACAGATACGCAGTATTTT. Translating it yields CASSRRLAELTDTQYF.

The chain is built from TRBV19 and TRBJ1-2; tentatively, D is TRBD1 (5 bases). The length of the CDR3 is 13 residues. Looked up from germline, CDR1 is LNHDA and CDR2 is SQIVND (reference sequence). Deletions cut 7 bases from V and 3 bases from J, with 12 bases between. The DNA of the CDR3 is TGTGCCAGTATATCAGGGCACTACTATGGCTACACCTTC. Its translation: CASISGHYYGYTF.

The rearrangement links TRBV18 to TRBJ1-1; D might be TRBD1 (6 bases). In germline, CDR1 is KGHSH, CDR2 LQKENI. This CDR3 spans 13 amino acids. V lost 8 bases and J lost 1, with 11 bases in between. The CDR3 DNA sequence: TGTGCCAGCGGTCAACAGGGGAACACTGAAGCTTTCTTT. As protein: CASGQQGNTEAFF.

This clone appeared once. This chain connects TRBV20-1 to TRBJ2-7, with unresolved D. The V end lost 3 bases, the J end lost 2 bases, and 8 bases lay between the germline ends. CDR3 size: 12 residues. CDR1 is DFQATT and CDR2 is SNEGSKA in the germline V gene (reference sequence). The CDR3 loop reads CSASGQTYEQYF. The CDR3 DNA reads TGCAGTGCTAGTGGGCAGACCTACGAGCAGTACTTC.

The gene calls are TRBV3-1 (or the pseudogene TRBV3-2) and TRBJ2-7, with a possible D match to TRBD2 (6 bases). The germline CDR1 and CDR2 sequences are LGHDT and YNNKEL (reference sequence). CDR3 length: 17 residues. V lost 0 bases and J lost 6, with 21 bases in between. The CDR3 nucleotides read TGTGCCAGCAGCCAAGAGGTGTTGCGGGAACGGTCGGCCGAGCAGTACTTC. This codes for CASSQEVLRERSAEQYF.

This sequence joins TRBV6-2 or TRBV6-3 and TRBJ2-2, with TRBD2 matching over 12 bases. V shed 0 bases, J shed 0 bases, and the junction held 11 bases outside the gene matches. Per germline, CDR1 MNHEY and CDR2 SVGEGT. This CDR3 comprises 21 residues. CDR3 sequence (DNA): TGTGCCAGCAGTTACTCCCGGACAGGACTAGCGGGACCCGCGAACACCGGGGAGCTGTTTTTT. Protein product: CASSYSRTGLAGPANTGELFF.

The chain is built from TRBV23-1 and TRBJ2-2, with 7 bases matching TRBD2. TRBV23-1 is an open reading frame whose function is uncertain. The CDR3 loop spans 16 amino acids. Trimming cost V 7 bases and J 1 base; bases outside gene matches: 9. CDR3 coding DNA: TGCGCCAGCATCCGGGAGGTGAGACTGAACACCGGGGAGCTGTTTTTT. Protein product: CASIREVRLNTGELFF.

The rearrangement links TRBV19 to TRBJ2-1, with 11 bases lining up with TRBD2. CDR1 is LNHDA, CDR2 SQIVND, per germline (reference sequence). The CDR3 length is 17 residues. After removal of 3 bases from V and 4 bases from J, the junction contained 8 bases not matched to a gene. CDR3 DNA: TGTGCCAGTAGTATGAGTAGCGGGGGGGTTAAATACAATGAGCAGTTCTTC. Protein product: CASSMSSGGVKYNEQFF.

V and J are TRBV7-9 and TRBJ1-1, with a possible D match to TRBD1 (6 bases). This CDR3 comprises 15 residues. Trimming shortened V by 4 bases and J by 6 bases, and 18 bases separated the two germline ends. CDR1 is SEHNR and CDR2 is FQNEAQ in the germline V gene (reference sequence). The CDR3 nucleotides read TGTGCCAGCAGCTCAATTCTTAGGACAGTACCTGAAGCTTTCTTT. Its translation: CASSSILRTVPEAFF.

The V and J genes are TRBV2 and TRBJ2-7; TRBD2 agrees at 12 bases. Unmatched junction bases numbered 0, after V lost 2 bases and J lost 4 bases. The germline V gene has CDR1 SNHLY and CDR2 FYNNEI. This CDR3 is 14 amino acids long. The DNA of the CDR3 is TGTGCCAGCAGTGAAACTAGCGGGGGGTACGAGCAGTACTTC. Residues: CASSETSGGYEQYF.

The rearrangement joins TRBV6-4 to TRBJ2-2; 12 bases align to TRBD2. V was clipped by 5 bases and J by 7 bases; unmatched bases: 20. Germline CDR1 and CDR2: MRHNA and SNTAGT. CDR3 length: 20 residues. CDR3 sequence: CASSNPGASGRAVEDGELFF. The CDR3 bases are TGTGCCAGCAGTAACCCCGGGGCTAGCGGGAGGGCAGTTGAGGACGGGGAGCTGTTTTTT.